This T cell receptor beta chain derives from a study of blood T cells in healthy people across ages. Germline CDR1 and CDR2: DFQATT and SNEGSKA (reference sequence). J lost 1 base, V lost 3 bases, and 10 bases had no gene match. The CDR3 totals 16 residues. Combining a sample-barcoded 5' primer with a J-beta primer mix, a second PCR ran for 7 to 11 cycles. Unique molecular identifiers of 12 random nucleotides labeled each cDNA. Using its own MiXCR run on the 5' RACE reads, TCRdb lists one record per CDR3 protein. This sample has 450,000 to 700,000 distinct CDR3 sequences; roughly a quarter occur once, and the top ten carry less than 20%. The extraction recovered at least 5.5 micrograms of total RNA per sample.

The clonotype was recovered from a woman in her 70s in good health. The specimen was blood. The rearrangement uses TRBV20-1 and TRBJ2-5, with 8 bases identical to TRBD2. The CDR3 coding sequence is TGCAGTGCTAGGGGACTAAGCGGGGGACGCCAAGAGACCCAGTACTTC. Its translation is CSARGLSGGRQETQYF.